The sequence of this TCR beta chain was determined in a study of shared clonotypes between healthy human individuals. Trimming took 6 bases from V and 5 from J, leaving 18 bases between them. CDR3 length: 14 amino acids. Germline V gene data show CDR1 as SGHKS and CDR2 as YYEKEE (reference sequence). The protocol was immunoSEQ multiplex PCR, while the TCRdb copy is restricted to in-frame clones and leaves out a portion. Among about 600,000 clones listed, around 97% were seen once. The receptor was derived from a woman in her 30s in good health. Sequencing was carried out using naive CD4+ T cells sorted from blood. As to subset: CD45RA+ positively selected. The rearrangement uses TRBV5-5 and TRBJ2-7; D is unresolved. CDR3 sequence: CASTHERRHHEQYF. The CDR3 DNA is TGTGCCAGCACCCACGAGAGGCGCCACCACGAGCAGTACTTC.